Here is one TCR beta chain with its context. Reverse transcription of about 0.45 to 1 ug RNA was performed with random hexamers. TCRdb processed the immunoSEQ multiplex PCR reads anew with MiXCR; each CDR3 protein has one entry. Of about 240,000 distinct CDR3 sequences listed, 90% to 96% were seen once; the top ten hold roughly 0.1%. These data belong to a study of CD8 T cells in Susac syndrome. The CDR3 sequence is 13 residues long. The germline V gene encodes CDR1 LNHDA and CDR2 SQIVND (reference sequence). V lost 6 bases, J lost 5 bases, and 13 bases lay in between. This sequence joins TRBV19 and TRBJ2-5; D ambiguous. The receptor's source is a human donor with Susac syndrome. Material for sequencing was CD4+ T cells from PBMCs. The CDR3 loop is CASSRQILETQYF. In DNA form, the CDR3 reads TGTGCCAGTAGCAGGCAGATTTTGGAGACCCAGTACTTC.